A single sample gave rise to the 3 T cell receptor beta chains below, sequenced in a study. Each CDR3 protein is one row after TCRdb ran MiXCR on the RT-PCR reads. The repertoire consists of about 680,000 distinct CDR3 sequences, with around 14% occurring once and the leading ten covering around 3.3%. The specimen was memory CD4+ T cells from blood. These receptors were taken from a female donor in good health, serving as a healthy control.

This clonotype has a handful of counts. The chain carries TRBV4-3 and TRBJ2-7; D ambiguous. Germline CDR1 LGHNA, CDR2 YSLEER. The V and J ends lost 0 bases and 4 bases respectively, with 7 bases between them. The CDR3 is made up of 13 amino acids. CDR3 protein: CASSQDTSYEQYF. CDR3 bases: TGCGCCAGCAGCCAAGACACCTCTTACGAGCAGTACTTC.

V gene TRBV7-2 combines with J gene TRBJ1-2; 9 bases fit TRBD1. The V and J ends lost 4 bases and 5 bases, in that order; junction bases with no gene match: 8. Germline loops: CDR1 SGHTA, CDR2 FQGNSA. CDR3 size: 15 residues. The CDR3 is CASSSQPGQGYGYTF. Written as DNA, the CDR3 is TGTGCCAGCAGCTCTCAACCGGGACAGGGATATGGCTACACCTTC.

This clonotype was seen a handful of times. The V call is TRBV20-1, the J call TRBJ1-1, with D perhaps TRBD1 (5 bases). Germline V gene sequence: CDR1 DFQATT, CDR2 SNEGSKA (reference sequence). Trimming stripped 1 base from V and 1 base from J, with 10 bases between. The CDR3 sequence is 14 residues long. The CDR3 DNA sequence: TGCAGTGCTAGAGTTGGGGCCGGGAACACTGAAGCTTTCTTT. Amino acids: CSARVGAGNTEAFF.